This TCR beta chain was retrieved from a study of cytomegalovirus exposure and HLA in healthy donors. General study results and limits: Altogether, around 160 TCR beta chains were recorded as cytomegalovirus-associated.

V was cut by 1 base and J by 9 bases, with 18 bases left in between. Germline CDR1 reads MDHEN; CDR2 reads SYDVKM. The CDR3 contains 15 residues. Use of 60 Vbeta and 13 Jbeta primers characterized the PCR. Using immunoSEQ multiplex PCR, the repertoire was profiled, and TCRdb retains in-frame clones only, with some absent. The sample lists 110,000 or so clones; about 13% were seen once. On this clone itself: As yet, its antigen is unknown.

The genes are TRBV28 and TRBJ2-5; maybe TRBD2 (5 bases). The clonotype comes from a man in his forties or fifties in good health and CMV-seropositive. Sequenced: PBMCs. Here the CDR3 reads CASSLFRRALGAQYF. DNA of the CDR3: TGTGCCAGCAGTTTATTCCGGCGGGCCCTTGGGGCCCAGTACTTC.